This passage covers 4 T cell receptor beta chains from one sample sequenced in a study of T cell changes during pregnancy in multiple sclerosis. Assay used: immunoSEQ multiplex PCR; TCRdb lists only in-frame clones, some missing. The top ten clones hold 1.3% to 1.5% of a sample with 40,000 to 60,000 clones, roughly 90% of them seen once. Specimen: peripheral blood, collected in the first trimester of pregnancy. The receptors here all came from a female donor in good health, enrolled as a control in a pregnancy study.

J is TRBJ2-2 and V is TRBV19, with 12 nucleotides matching TRBD2. The V gene's germline CDR1 is LNHDA and CDR2 SQIVND (reference sequence). V was clipped by 5 bases and J by 4 bases; unmatched bases: 14. This CDR3 has 19 residues. The CDR3 protein is CASSLGLAGGALFTGELFF. The DNA of the CDR3 is TGTGCCAGTAGTTTGGGCCTAGCGGGAGGGGCCCTGTTCACCGGGGAGCTGTTTTTT.

CDR3 protein: CASSNDRGWASDYGYTF. CDR3 sequence (DNA): TGTGCCAGTAGTAATGACAGGGGTTGGGCGAGTGACTATGGCTACACCTTC. The rearrangement joins TRBV19 to TRBJ1-2, with 8 bases that match TRBD1. V was pared by 4 bases and J by 3 bases, with 13 bases of the junction left unmatched. The CDR3 loop spans 17 amino acids. Germline V gives CDR1 LNHDA, CDR2 SQIVND (reference sequence).

This clone occurred once. The J gene is TRBJ1-5, the V gene TRBV4-1, with 7 bases aligning to TRBD1. Germline lookup yields CDR1 MGHRA and CDR2 YSYEKL. V trimming: 7 bases; J trimming: 6 bases; junction bases outside the gene matches: 6. This CDR3 is built from 13 residues. The CDR3 sequence is CASTPDRAQPQHF. CDR3 DNA: TGCGCCAGCACCCCAGACAGGGCTCAGCCCCAGCATTTT.

The chain carries TRBV6-5 and TRBJ1-2; TRBD1 aligns across 9 bases. In germline, CDR1 is MNHEY, CDR2 SVGAGI. The CDR3 has 13 amino acids. Trimming removed 3 bases from V and 8 bases from J; junction bases left unmatched: 4. The CDR3: CASSYRDREGYTF. DNA of the CDR3: TGTGCCAGCAGTTATCGGGACAGGGAGGGCTACACCTTC.